This TCR beta chain was captured in a study of T cell repertoires in cytomegalovirus infection. Study-level background: It can be stated that public TCR beta signatures indicated CMV infection as well as a matching HLA type.

MiXCR, run by TCRdb on the reads, gives a single entry per CDR3 protein. The profile shows about 450,000 distinct CDR3 sequences, roughly a third of them singletons. Study-wide results and limits: CMV-specific TCR beta clonotypes restricted by HLA-C were the ones dominating the ex vivo response. Individuals carrying CMV plus the relevant HLA were identified by cumulative frequency of public TCR beta families.

As concerns this clonotype: Its antigen remains unidentified.

The V gene's germline CDR1 is LGHNA and CDR2 YSLEER. The CDR3 has 16 residues. V was pared by 3 bases and J by 7 bases, with 10 bases of the junction left unmatched. The sequence derives from a human donor in good health (CMV status not recorded). Some clones in this sample may be carry-over from other donors' samples. The rearrangement links TRBV4-3 to TRBJ1-5; 9 nucleotides agree with TRBD1. Sequencing input: PBMCs. CDR3 protein: CASSQTYGDRAQPQHF. DNA for the CDR3: TGCGCCAGCAGCCAGACTTACGGGGACAGGGCCCAGCCCCAGCATTTT.